This is a list of T cell receptor beta chains from one sample in a study of early T cells in non-severe SARS-CoV-2 infection. A single record per CDR3 protein comes from TCRdb applying MiXCR to the 5' RACE reads. Here the sample spans about 19,000 distinct CDR3 sequences, more than 4% being singletons. Specimen: whole blood. The receptor source for this set is an adult who was a healthcare worker with PCR-confirmed SARS-CoV-2 infection or an uninfected control (not recorded which). The CDR3 runs from the conserved cysteine through the conserved F or W. The D gene is left open where the match is weak. Clone sizes are given selectively: once, few, many, or a class where the clone is expanded.

>many|TRBJ1-2|NA|TRBV4-1|13
CASSQQGDYGYTF
TGCGCCAGCAGCCAACAGGGCGACTATGGCTACACCTTC
>many|TRBJ1-1|NA|TRBV7-9|13
CASSLQTDTEAFF
TGTGCCAGCAGCTTACAGACAGACACTGAAGCTTTCTTT
>many|TRBJ2-6|NA|TRBV6-4|16
CASSEKGGSGANVLTF
TGTGCCAGCAGTGAAAAGGGGGGCTCTGGGGCCAACGTCCTGACTTTC
>many|TRBJ2-1|TRBD2|TRBV7-2|18
CASSSYYSGGAVHNEQFF
TGTGCCAGCAGCTCCTACTATAGCGGGGGGGCGGTCCACAATGAGCAGTTCTTC
>many|TRBJ1-1|NA|TRBV30|14
CACTPGWGDTEAFF
TGTGCCTGCACCCCAGGATGGGGGGACACTGAAGCTTTCTTT
>many|TRBJ1-5|NA|TRBV20-1|14
CSAPSKGADQPQHF
TGCAGTGCCCCCTCGAAAGGGGCCGATCAGCCCCAGCATTTT
>few|TRBJ2-7|NA|TRBV7-2|14
CASKLQAATYEQYF
TGTGCCTCAAAACTCCAGGCGGCTACCTACGAGCAGTACTTC
>many|TRBJ2-3|NA|TRBV7-6|15
CASSTPGRSTDTQYF
TGTGCCAGCAGCACCCCCGGGCGGAGCACAGATACGCAGTATTTT
>many|TRBJ2-7|TRBD1|TRBV6-1|16
CASSEAGQGVAYEQYF
TGTGCCAGCAGTGAAGCGGGACAGGGGGTTGCCTACGAGCAGTACTTC
>many|TRBJ1-2|TRBD1|TRBV5-6|14
CASSWGQGMYGYTF
TGTGCCAGCAGCTGGGGACAGGGAATGTACGGCTACACCTTC
>many|TRBJ2-3|TRBD2|TRBV10-3|17
CAISGARERGGPDTQYF
TGTGCCATCAGCGGCGCTCGGGAGCGGGGGGGGCCAGATACGCAGTATTTT
>many|TRBJ2-3|NA|TRBV11-2|17
CASSLMAARNLRDTQYF
TGTGCCAGCAGCCTTATGGCCGCCAGAAATCTCAGGGATACGCAGTATTTT
>many|TRBJ2-7|TRBD2|TRBV12-3/TRBV12-4|15
CASNPGGLADYEQYF
TGTGCCAGCAACCCCGGGGGACTAGCGGACTACGAGCAGTACTTC
>NA|TRBJ1-1|NA|TRBV7-2|14
CASSFDSLNTEAFF
TGTGCCAGCAGCTTTGACAGCTTGAACACTGAAGCTTTCTTT
>many|TRBJ2-5|NA|TRBV3-1|14
CASSQSGVQETQYF
TGTGCCAGCAGCCAAAGTGGGGTCCAAGAGACCCAGTACTTC
>many|TRBJ1-4|NA|TRBV19|12
CASSKIGEKLFF
TGTGCCAGTAGCAAGATTGGGGAAAAACTGTTTTTT
>many|TRBJ1-2|TRBD1|TRBV20-1|13
CSGGRGRDYGYTF
TGCAGTGGCGGCAGGGGGCGAGACTATGGCTACACCTTC
>many|TRBJ2-7|TRBD1|TRBV5-1|12
CASSEQGYEQYF
TGCGCCAGCAGCGAACAGGGGTACGAGCAGTACTTC
>few|TRBJ2-1|NA|TRBV12-3/TRBV12-4|13
CASSLGGDNEQFF
TGTGCCAGCAGTTTAGGCGGAGACAATGAGCAGTTCTTC
>NA|TRBJ2-3|TRBD2|TRBV4-3|14
CASSQRGGSGAQYF
TGCGCCAGCAGCCAAAGGGGGGGTAGCGGGGCGCAGTATTTT
>NA|TRBJ1-1|NA|TRBV4-1|15
CASSQDVRDWGEAFF
TGCGCCAGCAGCCAAGATGTCCGGGACTGGGGTGAAGCTTTCTTT
>medium-sized|TRBJ1-3|NA|TRBV20-1|15
CSARPRRGAGNTIYF
TGCAGTGCTAGACCCCGGCGGGGAGCGGGAAACACCATATATTTT
>many|TRBJ1-1|NA|TRBV10-1|14
CASTPGSGNTEAFF
TGCGCCAGCACCCCAGGTTCGGGGAACACTGAAGCTTTCTTT
>NA|TRBJ1-1|NA|TRBV10-3|12
CAISQGNTEAFF
TGTGCCATCAGCCAGGGAAACACTGAAGCTTTCTTT
>many|TRBJ1-5|NA|TRBV6-2/TRBV6-3|15
CASSYSPRASQPQHF
TGTGCCAGCAGTTACTCCCCCAGGGCCAGCCAGCCCCAGCATTTT
>many|TRBJ2-7|NA|TRBV11-2|16
CASSSIRRDKPYEQYF
TGTGCCAGCAGCTCTATCCGGCGGGACAAACCCTACGAGCAGTACTTC
>many|TRBJ2-7|NA|TRBV7-2|14
CASSLVPSFYEQYF
TGTGCCAGCAGCTTAGTTCCTAGCTTCTACGAGCAGTACTTC
>many|TRBJ2-3|NA|TRBV6-2/TRBV6-3|15
CASSYAGISTDTQYF
TGTGCCAGCAGTTACGCAGGGATTTCGACAGATACGCAGTATTTT
>many|TRBJ2-2|NA|TRBV3-1|16
CASSQEVWGGAGELFF
TGTGCCAGCAGCCAAGAAGTATGGGGAGGCGCCGGGGAGCTGTTTTTT
>many|TRBJ2-2|NA|TRBV19|16
CASSALQGTDTGELFF
TGTGCCAGTAGTGCCCTACAGGGTACGGACACCGGGGAGCTGTTTTTT
>medium-sized|TRBJ2-3|NA|TRBV4-3|18
CASSQQRPQSGRSDTQYF
TGCGCCAGCAGCCAGCAAAGGCCCCAGTCCGGAAGGTCAGATACGCAGTATTTT
>many|TRBJ2-5|TRBD1|TRBV9|15
CASSVGTGGPETQYF
TGTGCCAGCAGCGTTGGGACAGGGGGCCCAGAGACCCAGTACTTC
>many|TRBJ1-1|NA|TRBV11-2|16
CASSLVSNSQNTEVFF
TGTGCCAGCAGCTTAGTATCCAACAGCCAGAACACTGAAGTTTTCTTT
>many|TRBJ1-5|NA|TRBV20-1|13
CSARTVSNQPQHF
TGCAGTGCTAGGACAGTTAGCAATCAGCCCCAGCATTTT
>many|TRBJ1-6|NA|TRBV12-3/TRBV12-4|14
CASSFSTVNSPLHF
TGTGCCAGCAGTTTCTCGACGGTGAATTCACCCCTCCACTTT
>many|TRBJ2-3|TRBD2|TRBV7-6|18
CASSLVWGSGATTDTQYF
TGTGCCAGCAGCTTAGTGTGGGGTAGCGGGGCCACCACAGATACGCAGTATTTT
>many|TRBJ2-5|NA|TRBV7-3|14
CASSKTGPPETQYF
TGTGCCAGCAGCAAAACGGGGCCTCCCGAGACCCAGTACTTC
>many|TRBJ2-2|NA|TRBV2|14
CASRQGGDTGELFF
TGTGCCAGCAGACAGGGTGGGGACACCGGGGAGCTGTTTTTT
>many|TRBJ1-1|NA|TRBV3-1|14
CASSLGDLNTEAFF
TGTGCCAGCAGTCTGGGGGACCTCAACACTGAAGCTTTCTTT
>few|TRBJ2-3|NA|TRBV5-1|15
CASSLSGGSADTQYF
TGCGCCAGCAGCTTGTCTGGGGGATCCGCAGATACGCAGTATTTT
>NA|TRBJ1-3|NA|TRBV11-2|15
CASSSGAVAGNTIYF
TGTGCCAGCAGCTCCGGGGCGGTTGCTGGAAACACCATATATTTT
>many|TRBJ1-5|TRBD1|TRBV20-1|13
CSARDREKQPQHF
TGCAGTGCTAGGGACAGGGAGAAACAGCCCCAGCATTTT
>many|TRBJ1-6|NA|TRBV7-2|15
CASSLPSGGNSPLHF
TGTGCCAGCAGCTTACCTTCGGGGGGGAATTCACCCCTCCACTTT
>many|TRBJ2-1|NA|TRBV7-9|15
CASSLYPGHYNEQFF
TGTGCCAGCAGCCTCTACCCAGGACACTACAATGAGCAGTTCTTC
>many|TRBJ1-1|NA|TRBV6-6|12
CASSPRNTEAFF
TGTGCCAGCAGCCCCCGAAACACTGAAGCTTTCTTT
>many|TRBJ2-3|TRBD2|TRBV10-3|14
CATGTSGGGDTQYF
TGTGCCACAGGGACTAGCGGGGGTGGCGATACGCAGTATTTT
>many|TRBJ1-1|NA|TRBV7-7|14
CASSATPASTEAFF
TGTGCTAGCAGCGCGACACCCGCGAGCACTGAAGCTTTCTTT
>many|TRBJ1-6|NA|TRBV5-1|14
CASSLDRVNSPLHF
TGCGCCAGCAGCTTGGACAGGGTCAATTCACCCCTCCACTTT